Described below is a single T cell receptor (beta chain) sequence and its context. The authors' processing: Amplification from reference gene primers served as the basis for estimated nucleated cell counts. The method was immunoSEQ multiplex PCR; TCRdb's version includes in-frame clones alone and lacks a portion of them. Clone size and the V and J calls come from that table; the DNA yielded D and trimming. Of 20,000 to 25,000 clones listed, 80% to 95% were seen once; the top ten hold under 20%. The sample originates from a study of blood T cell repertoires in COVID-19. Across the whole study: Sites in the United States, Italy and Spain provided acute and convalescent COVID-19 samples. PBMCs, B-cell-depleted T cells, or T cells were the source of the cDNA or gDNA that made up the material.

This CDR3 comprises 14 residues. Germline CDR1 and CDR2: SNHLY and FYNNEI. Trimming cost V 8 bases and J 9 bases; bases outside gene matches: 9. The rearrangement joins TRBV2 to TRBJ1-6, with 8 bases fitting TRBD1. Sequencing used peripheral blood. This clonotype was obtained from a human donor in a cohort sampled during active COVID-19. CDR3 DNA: TGTGCCAGCGGACTCGGACAGGGCTCTTCACCCCTCCACTTT. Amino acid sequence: CASGLGQGSSPLHF. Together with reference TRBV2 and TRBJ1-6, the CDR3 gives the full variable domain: EPEVTQTPSHQVTQMGQEVILRCVPISNHLYFYWYRQILGQKVEFLVSFYNNEISEKSEIFDDQFSVERPDGSNFTLKIRSTKLEDSAMYFCASGLGQGSSPLHFGNGTRLTVT.